Presented here are 18 T cell receptor beta chains from one specimen sequenced in a study of T cells after somatic rescue of genetic block. Only in-frame clones appear in the TCRdb table, and some are missing; sequencing was by immunoSEQ multiplex PCR. In the table there are 55,000 or so clones, approximately 96% of which are singletons. Sequenced input: peripheral blood mononuclear cells (PBMCs). Receptors were obtained from a child younger than two.

The V gene is TRBV11-2, the J gene TRBJ1-3; 7 bases are a match to TRBD1. CDR1 and CDR2 (germline): SGHAT, FQNNGV. CDR3 length: 16 amino acids. V lost 5 bases to trimming and J lost 4 bases; unmatched junction nucleotides: 11. CDR3 protein: CASSQTRGRRGNTIYF. The DNA of the CDR3 is TGTGCCAGCAGCCAGACGAGGGGGCGACGAGGAAACACCATATATTTT.

The gene calls are TRBV9 and TRBJ2-1; the D gene is possibly TRBD2 (8 bases). Germline V lookup: CDR1 SGDLS, CDR2 YYNGEE. V dropped 0 bases and J dropped 6 bases, with 13 bases sitting between them. The CDR3 totals 15 residues. CDR3 DNA sequence: TGTGCCAGCAGCGTAGTTAGCGGGACAGCCAATGAGCAGTTCTTC. Translated, it gives CASSVVSGTANEQFF.

The rearrangement uses TRBV25-1 and TRBJ1-5, with D possibly TRBD1 on 5 matching bases. Germline assignment: CDR1 MGHDK and CDR2 SYGVNS. Trimming stripped 3 bases from V and 2 bases from J, with 17 bases between. There are 17 residues in the CDR3. The CDR3 protein is CASSDSAVGGGNQPQHF. As DNA, the CDR3 is TGTGCCAGCAGTGATTCTGCTGTGGGGGGGGGCAATCAGCCCCAGCATTTT.

The chain couples TRBV28 to TRBJ2-7; TRBD1 matches 9 bases. Trimming removed 7 bases from V and 4 bases from J; junction bases left unmatched: 5. The CDR3 runs to 13 residues. The V gene's germline CDR1 is MDHEN and CDR2 SYDVKM. This CDR3 is CASTGQGRYEQYF. Here the CDR3 DNA reads TGTGCCAGCACCGGACAGGGGCGATACGAGCAGTACTTC.

V and J are TRBV30 and TRBJ2-5; a possible D gene is TRBD2 (6 bases). V lost 0 bases and J lost 1, with 9 bases in between. The CDR3 totals 14 residues. Per the germline V gene, CDR1 is GTSNPN and CDR2 is SVGIG (reference sequence). The CDR3 loop is CAWSVGGTQETQYF. The DNA of the CDR3 is TGTGCCTGGAGTGTAGGCGGGACCCAAGAGACCCAGTACTTC.

The chain carries TRBV30 and TRBJ1-3; D not resolved. CDR1 and CDR2 from the germline V gene are GTSNPN and SVGIG (reference sequence). V lost 0 bases and J lost 1, with 7 bases in between. This CDR3 region has 14 residues. CDR3 nucleotide sequence: TGTGCCTGGAGTGTACGTAAGTCTGGAAACACCATATATTTT. It yields the protein CAWSVRKSGNTIYF.

CDR3: CAIKADGLEAFF. The CDR3 DNA follows: TGTGCCATCAAGGCGGACGGACTTGAAGCTTTCTTT. The gene calls are TRBV10-3 and TRBJ1-1; D call uncertain. The V and J ends lost 7 bases and 7 bases respectively, with 13 bases between them. Germline CDR1 is ENHRY and CDR2 is SYGVKD. This CDR3 spans 12 amino acids.

The V and J genes are TRBV15 and TRBJ2-6; TRBD2 aligns across 7 bases. Germline V CDR1 and CDR2: LNHNV, YYDKDF (reference sequence). This CDR3 contains 20 residues. Trimming cost V 0 bases and J 1 base; bases outside gene matches: 12. This chain's CDR3 is CATSRDPGGLKPSGANVLTF. In DNA, the CDR3 is TGTGCCACCAGCAGAGATCCGGGGGGACTCAAACCGTCTGGGGCCAACGTCCTGACTTTC.

The genes are TRBV7-9 and TRBJ2-3; D is perhaps TRBD1 or TRBD2 (5 bases each). V was pared by 3 bases and J by 4 bases, with 14 bases between. Germline lookup yields CDR1 SEHNR and CDR2 FQNEAQ (reference sequence). CDR3 length: 15 residues. The CDR3 sequence is CASSFFQGAADTQYF. CDR3 sequence (DNA): TGTGCCAGCAGCTTCTTTCAGGGAGCGGCAGATACGCAGTATTTT.

The gene calls are TRBV10-2 and TRBJ1-2; 8 nucleotides agree with TRBD1. CDR3 size: 14 residues. V was pared by 6 bases and J by 5 bases, with 8 bases of the junction left unmatched. Germline V gene data show CDR1 as WSHSY and CDR2 as SAAADI. The CDR3 nucleotides are TGCGCCAGCAGCGCGACAGGGGAGAGGTATGGCTACACCTTC. Translated: CASSATGERYGYTF.

This CDR3 reads CASSSRDRGRFF. DNA for the CDR3: TGTGCCAGCAGTTCCAGGGACAGGGGACGGTTCTTC. This chain connects TRBV27 to TRBJ2-1; 10 bases agree with TRBD1. Trimming removed 4 bases from V and 15 bases from J; junction bases left unmatched: 6. The CDR3 has 12 amino acids. Germline V gives CDR1 MNHEY, CDR2 SMNVEV (reference sequence).

This chain uses TRBV6-1 with TRBJ2-7, with a possible D match to TRBD1 (6 bases). Per germline, CDR1 MNHNS and CDR2 SASEGT. V was cut by 6 bases and J by 4 bases, with 10 bases left in between. CDR3 length: 12 residues. Here the CDR3 reads CASSTGSYEQYF. Written as DNA, the CDR3 is TGTGCCAGCAGCACAGGGTCGTACGAGCAGTACTTC.

The chain couples TRBV5-1 to TRBJ2-5; the match to TRBD1 covers 12 bases. The CDR3 contains 16 residues. V was clipped by 0 bases and J by 2 bases; unmatched bases: 2. CDR1 is SGHRS, CDR2 YFSETQ, per germline. CDR3: CASSLGDRGPQETQYF. The CDR3 DNA reads TGCGCCAGCAGCTTGGGGGACAGGGGGCCACAAGAGACCCAGTACTTC.

This clone showed up just once. The CDR3 DNA follows: TGCGCCAGCAGCCCACGAGGGGCCTACAATGAGCAGTTCTTC. As protein: CASSPRGAYNEQFF. The gene calls are TRBV4-1 and TRBJ2-1, with D perhaps given as TRBD1 or TRBD2 (5 bases each). Germline CDR1 reads MGHRA; CDR2 reads YSYEKL. This CDR3 comprises 14 residues. Trimming cost V 4 bases and J 2 bases, with 9 bases left between them.

V gene TRBV12-5 combines with J gene TRBJ1-5; D gene uncertain. Trimming left V 1 base short and J 6 bases short, with 4 bases between. CDR1 and CDR2 from the germline V gene are LGHNT and FRNRAP. The CDR3 loop spans 12 amino acids. The CDR3 here is CASGLGGQPQHF. In DNA form, the CDR3 reads TGTGCTAGTGGTTTGGGAGGTCAGCCCCAGCATTTT. Full variable domain (outside the CDR3, taken from reference TRBV12-5 and TRBJ1-5): DARVTQTPRHKVTEMGQEVTMRCQPILGHNTVFWYRQTMMQGLELLAYFRNRAPLDDSGMPKDRFSAEMPDATLATLKIQPSEPRDSAVYFCASGLGGQPQHFGDGTRLSIL.

The chain has TRBV10-3 and TRBJ2-2, with no clear D. CDR1 is ENHRY, CDR2 SYGVKD, per germline. The CDR3 has 15 residues. The germline V and J ends were trimmed by 5 bases and 0 bases, with 10 bases remaining between them. CDR3 DNA sequence: TGTGCCATCAGTAGGACCCAGGCGAACACCGGGGAGCTGTTTTTT. Amino acids: CAISRTQANTGELFF.

The V call is TRBV7-9, the J call TRBJ2-1; TRBD2 agrees at 15 bases. Germline CDR1 SEHNR, CDR2 FQNEAQ (reference sequence). V lost 2 bases to trimming and J lost 5 bases; unmatched junction nucleotides: 7. This CDR3 has 18 residues. The CDR3 protein is CASSLLGTSGRKNNEQFF. In DNA form, the CDR3 reads TGTGCCAGCAGCTTATTAGGGACTAGCGGGAGGAAGAACAATGAGCAGTTCTTC.

The J gene is TRBJ2-3, the V gene TRBV6-4; no clear D gene. This CDR3 spans 13 amino acids. V shed 3 bases and J shed 6 bases, with 10 bases lying between them. Germline V lookup: CDR1 MRHNA, CDR2 SNTAGT. The CDR3 spells CASSEGPSDTQYF. CDR3 bases: TGTGCCAGCAGTGAGGGCCCCAGCGATACGCAGTATTTT.